These 17 T cell receptor beta chains originate from one sample sequenced in a study of T cell changes during pregnancy in multiple sclerosis. Generated by immunoSEQ multiplex PCR, the TCRdb table keeps only in-frame clones and is missing some. The table records 40,000 to 45,000 clones, more than 80% of them present only once. The source material was CD4+ T cells from peripheral blood mononuclear cells, sampled before pregnancy. The receptors come from a female donor with multiple sclerosis, enrolled in a pregnancy study.

The gene calls are TRBV30 and TRBJ2-3, with D possibly matching TRBD1 (6 bases). The CDR3 contains 15 residues. V lost 6 bases and J lost 1, with 17 bases in between. The germline gives CDR1 GTSNPN, CDR2 SVGIG (reference sequence). CDR3 in amino acids: CACMPWTARTDTQYF. The CDR3 DNA reads TGTGCCTGCATGCCATGGACAGCCCGCACAGATACGCAGTATTTT. Full variable domain (rest looked up from reference TRBV30 and TRBJ2-3): SQTIHQWPATLVQPVGSPLSLECTVEGTSNPNLYWYRQAAGRGLQLLFYSVGIGQISSEVPQNLSASRPQDRQFILSSKKLLLSDSGFYLCACMPWTARTDTQYFGPGTRLTVL.

The chain links TRBV11-2 to TRBJ1-1; tentatively, D is TRBD1 (6 bases). CDR3 length: 17 residues. Per the germline V gene, CDR1 is SGHAT and CDR2 is FQNNGV. V lost 4 bases and J 0 bases, leaving 18 bases between the germline ends. CDR3 in DNA: TGTGCCAGCAGCTCCGGACAGAGGCCGAGTCTGAACACTGAAGCTTTCTTT. As protein: CASSSGQRPSLNTEAFF.

The CDR3 bases are TGTGCCTGGGGACAGGGTAGCAATCAGCCCCAGCATTTT. As protein: CAWGQGSNQPQHF. V usage is TRBV30 and J usage is TRBJ1-5; 8 nucleotides align to TRBD1. V gave up 5 bases and J gave up 0 bases; unmatched junction bases: 0. Germline loops: CDR1 GTSNPN, CDR2 SVGIG (reference sequence). The CDR3 is 13 amino acids.

V is TRBV10-1 and J is TRBJ2-3; D call uncertain. This CDR3 spans 13 amino acids. V shed 8 bases and J shed 4 bases, with 13 bases lying between them. Germline V gives CDR1 WNHNN, CDR2 SYGVQD (reference sequence). CDR3 bases: TGCGCCAGCGGTAGCTTGAAGGCAGATACGCAGTATTTT. It specifies CASGSLKADTQYF.

V gene TRBV5-8 combines with J gene TRBJ2-2; 7 bases agree with TRBD2. The CDR3 runs 18 residues. Germline V gene data show CDR1 as SGHTS and CDR2 as YDEGEE. After removal of 6 bases from V and 1 base from J, the junction contained 15 bases not matched to a gene. In DNA, the CDR3 is TGTGCCAGCACATCAGTGGGGGGGTGGACGGTGAACACCGGGGAGCTGTTTTTT. Translated: CASTSVGGWTVNTGELFF.

The chain employs TRBV29-1 and TRBJ1-1, with D maybe TRBD1 (5 bases). The CDR3 totals 14 residues. CDR1 and CDR2 from the germline V gene are SQVTM and ANQGSEA. V was cut by 6 bases and J by 0 bases, with 14 bases left in between. In nucleotides, the CDR3 is TGCAGCGTCGCAGCGGGGGGGGTGAACACTGAAGCTTTCTTT. This encodes CSVAAGGVNTEAFF.

Here the CDR3 DNA reads TGTGCCAGCAGCTCGGATTACAGGGGTGGCGAGCAGTACTTC. Encoded protein: CASSSDYRGGEQYF. The chain uses TRBV11-3 and TRBJ2-7, with 7 bases lining up with TRBD1. Germline trimming cut 4 bases from V and 6 bases from J; bases unmatched to any gene: 9. The germline V gene encodes CDR1 SGHNT and CDR2 YENEEA. The length of the CDR3 is 14 residues.

The V gene is TRBV18, the J gene TRBJ1-6; 7 nucleotides agree with TRBD1. CDR3 length equals 15 residues. V lost 1 base and J lost 8; bases outside the gene matches: 5. The V gene's germline CDR1 is KGHSH and CDR2 LQKENI. The CDR3 nucleotides are TGTGCCAGCTCACCACGTGAGGGGGCCGATTCACCCCTCCACTTT. This codes for CASSPREGADSPLHF. Together with reference TRBV18 and TRBJ1-6, the CDR3 gives the full variable domain: NAGVMQNPRHLVRRRGQEARLRCSPMKGHSHVYWYRQLPEEGLKFMVYLQKENIIDESGMPKERFSAEFPKEGPSILRIQQVVRGDSAAYFCASSPREGADSPLHFGNGTRLTVT.

The chain carries TRBV7-7 and TRBJ2-2; 7 nucleotides align to TRBD1. CDR1 and CDR2 (germline): SSHAT, FNYEAQ (reference sequence). This CDR3 contains 16 residues. J was trimmed by 6 bases and V by 4 bases; bases with no gene match: 11. CDR3 loop: CASSSLTGTGAGELFF. CDR3 nucleotides: TGTGCCAGCAGCTCTTTGACAGGGACGGGTGCCGGGGAGCTGTTTTTT. Using reference TRBV7-7 and TRBJ2-2 for the parts outside the CDR3, the full variable domain is GAGVSQSPRYKVTKRGQDVTLRCDPISSHATLYWYQQALGQGPEFLTYFNYEAQPDKSGLPSDRFSAERPEGSISTLTIQRTEQRDSAMYRCASSSLTGTGAGELFFGEGSRLTVL.

J is TRBJ1-2 and V is TRBV18, with D uncertain. The germline CDR1 and CDR2 sequences are KGHSH and LQKENI. The CDR3 spans 15 residues. V gave up 3 bases and J gave up 1 base, with 12 bases separating them. The CDR3 spells CASSPGLGLNYGYTF. The CDR3 region has the DNA TGTGCCAGCTCACCGGGGTTAGGACTTAACTATGGCTACACCTTC.

This chain joins TRBV5-1 and TRBJ1-5; possible D gene TRBD1, 5 bases. Germline-derived CDR1 and CDR2 are SGHRS and YFSETQ. The CDR3 is made up of 14 amino acids. Trimming removed 0 bases at V and 6 bases at J, with 10 bases between. In DNA form, the CDR3 reads TGCGCCAGCAGCTTGGAGGGGCGAGGTCAGCCCCAGCATTTT. Residues: CASSLEGRGQPQHF.

With regard to this clone: The junction shows a germline mismatch at one end, possibly a read error. This chain uses TRBV28 with TRBJ1-3; D not certain. This CDR3 is built from 17 residues. Germline values: CDR1 MDHEN, CDR2 SYDVKM. The CDR3 DNA follows: TGTGCCAGCGGTTTAGGTGTGAGATTTACCTCTGGAAACACCATATATTTT. This gives the protein CASGLGVRFTSGNTIYF.

The chain has TRBV7-9 and TRBJ2-7; TRBD1 is a possible D gene (6 bases). The CDR3 loop spans 14 amino acids. Germline V gene sequence: CDR1 SEHNR, CDR2 FQNEAQ (reference sequence). Deletions cut 1 base from V and 4 bases from J, with 11 bases between. CDR3: CASSLGAGVYEQYF. The DNA of the CDR3 is TGTGCCAGCAGCTTAGGGGCAGGGGTTTACGAGCAGTACTTC.

This clone is a singleton in its sample. V is TRBV6-8 and J is TRBJ1-4; 9 positions agree with TRBD1. The germline CDR1 and CDR2 sequences are MNHGY and SAAAGT. The CDR3 length is 16 residues. V shed 6 bases and J 7 bases; nucleotides not matched to a gene: 12. The CDR3 loop is CASRNRGRSSSEKLFF. The CDR3 DNA is TGTGCCAGCAGAAACAGGGGGCGCAGTTCAAGTGAAAAACTGTTTTTT.

V and J are TRBV9 and TRBJ2-5, with a tentative D call TRBD2 (6 bases). From germline, CDR1 is SGDLS and CDR2 YYNGEE. The V gene lost 0 bases and the J gene lost 5 bases, with 14 bases spanning the gap. The CDR3 extends over 15 amino acids. The DNA for the CDR3 is TGTGCCAGCAGCGTAGGAGTGGGGGGTAGGGAGACCCAGTACTTC. This codes for CASSVGVGGRETQYF.

The rearrangement links TRBV18 to TRBJ2-7, with 13 bases aligning to TRBD2. The CDR3 loop spans 15 amino acids. Looked up from germline, CDR1 is KGHSH and CDR2 is LQKENI. With V trimmed by 3 bases and J by 7 bases, 6 bases remained unmatched. The CDR3 DNA is TGTGCCAGCTCACCTGGACTAGCGGGGGCTGGGGAGCAGTACTTC. This gives the protein CASSPGLAGAGEQYF.

The genes are TRBV11-2 and TRBJ2-1; 9 bases agree with TRBD2. Germline-derived CDR1 and CDR2 are SGHAT and FQNNGV. The CDR3 contains 17 residues. V was clipped by 5 bases and J by 0 bases; unmatched bases: 8. The CDR3 reads CASSDSSGGHSYNEQFF. The CDR3 nucleotides read TGTGCCAGCAGCGACAGTAGCGGGGGTCACTCCTACAATGAGCAGTTCTTC.